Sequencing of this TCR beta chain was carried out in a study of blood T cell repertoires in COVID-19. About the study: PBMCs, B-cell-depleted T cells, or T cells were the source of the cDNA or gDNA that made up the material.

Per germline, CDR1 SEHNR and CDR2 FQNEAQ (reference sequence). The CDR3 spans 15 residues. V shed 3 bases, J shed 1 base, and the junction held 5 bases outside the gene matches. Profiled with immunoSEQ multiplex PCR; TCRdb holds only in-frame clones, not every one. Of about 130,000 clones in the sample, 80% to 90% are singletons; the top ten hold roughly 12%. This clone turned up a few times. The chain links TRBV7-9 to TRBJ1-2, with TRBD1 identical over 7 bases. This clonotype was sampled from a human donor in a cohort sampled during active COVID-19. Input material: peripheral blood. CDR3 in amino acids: CASSFTGTDNYGYTF. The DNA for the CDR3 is TGTGCCAGCAGCTTCACCGGGACAGATAACTATGGCTACACCTTC.